Below are 30 T cell receptor beta chains sequenced from a single sample in a study of multiple sclerosis patients with progressive multifocal leukoencephalopathy (dated by TCRdb to between 2018 and 2021). The time point label for this specimen denotes: before natalizumab initiation. Receptor amplification or capture employed the immunoSEQ multiplex PCR assay. Here the immuneACCESS table is served through TCRdb, limited to in-frame sequences with V and J called. Missing clones are a known gap in these copies; in checked studies unresolved V genes cover under half, and the rest lacks a known reason. In this sample the table shows some 30,000 clones, around 91% of which occur a single time. Approximately 1.5% of the sample lies in the top ten. Sequencing was performed on PBMCs. All receptors come from a human donor with multiple sclerosis.

This chain connects TRBV18 to TRBJ1-1; no definite D call. Germline values: CDR1 KGHSH, CDR2 LQKENI. Trimming cost V 3 bases and J 1 base, with 12 bases left between them. This CDR3 spans 15 amino acids. CDR3 residues: CASSPKAIENTEAFF. As DNA, the CDR3 is TGTGCCAGCTCACCTAAGGCGATCGAGAACACTGAAGCTTTCTTT.

This clone has a single count. The chain carries TRBV7-2 and TRBJ1-1; unclear D gene. V shed 5 bases and J shed 2 bases, with 9 bases lying between them. Germline V gene sequence: CDR1 SGHTA, CDR2 FQGNSA. The CDR3 runs to 13 residues. The CDR3 DNA reads as TGTGCCAGCAGCCCCAGACGAAACACTGAAGCTTTCTTT. Protein: CASSPRRNTEAFF. The complete variable domain, with remaining parts taken from reference TRBV7-2 and TRBJ1-1, reads GAGVSQSPSNKVTEKGKDVELRCDPISGHTALYWYRQSLGQGLEFLIYFQGNSAPDKSGLPSDRFSAERTGGSVSTLTIQRTQQEDSAVYLCASSPRRNTEAFFGQGTRLTVV.

V usage is TRBV6-5 and J usage is TRBJ2-7; D tentatively reads TRBD1 or TRBD2 (5 bases each). The CDR3 contains 15 residues. V lost 6 bases, J lost 0 bases, and 15 bases lay in between. Germline V lookup: CDR1 MNHEY, CDR2 SVGAGI. DNA for the CDR3: TGTGCCAGCAGAGGCATAGGGGACGGCTCCTACGAGCAGTACTTC. This translates into CASRGIGDGSYEQYF.

The chain uses TRBV30 and TRBJ1-5, with D hard to call. CDR3 length: 13 amino acids. Per the germline V gene, CDR1 is GTSNPN and CDR2 is SVGIG (reference sequence). The V gene lost 2 bases and the J gene lost 4 bases, with 9 bases spanning the gap. The CDR3 DNA follows: TGTGCCTGGAGTCAGCAGGAGAATCAGCCCCAGCATTTT. This encodes CAWSQQENQPQHF.

This chain connects TRBV7-2 to TRBJ1-1, with 7 nucleotides matching TRBD1. Germline CDR1 reads SGHTA; CDR2 reads FQGNSA. The CDR3 has 14 amino acids. Trimming took 5 bases from V and 6 from J; bases not matched to a gene: 9. The CDR3 nucleotides read TGTGCCAGCAGCCGCGACAGGGCGCGCTCTGAAGCTTTCTTT. Translated: CASSRDRARSEAFF.

The chain links TRBV7-3 to TRBJ2-2, with D tentatively TRBD1 (6 bases). Between the trimmed V and J ends, which lost 3 bases and 4 bases, there was a span of 12 bases. Per germline, CDR1 SGHTA and CDR2 FQGTGA. CDR3 length equals 15 residues. The CDR3 loop reads CASSLGRGGTGELFF. Here the CDR3 DNA reads TGTGCCAGCAGCTTGGGCAGGGGTGGCACCGGGGAGCTGTTTTTT.

The chain carries TRBV7-3 and TRBJ2-5, with 14 bases fitting TRBD2. The CDR3 is made up of 14 amino acids. Unmatched junction bases numbered 3, after V lost 3 bases and J lost 9 bases. Germline CDR1 and CDR2: SGHTA and FQGTGA. The CDR3 loop is CASSLTSGRVPQYF. DNA for the CDR3: TGTGCCAGCAGCTTGACTAGCGGGAGGGTACCCCAGTACTTC.

This chain connects TRBV10-2 to TRBJ1-1, with unresolved D. V shed 6 bases and J shed 11 bases, with 10 bases lying between them. Germline assignment: CDR1 WSHSY and CDR2 SAAADI. The CDR3 spans 10 residues. The CDR3 sequence is CASSHQQAFF. CDR3 nucleotide sequence: TGCGCCAGCAGCCACCAGCAGGCTTTCTTT.

The rearrangement links TRBV4-3 to TRBJ2-7; TRBD1 matches 9 bases. Germline CDR1 LGHNA, CDR2 YSLEER. CDR3 length equals 16 residues. Trimming at V came to 5 bases and at J to 2 bases, leaving 10 bases not matched to a gene. The CDR3: CASSNNPGTGTYEQYF. In DNA, the CDR3 is TGCGCCAGCAGCAACAACCCCGGGACAGGGACCTACGAGCAGTACTTC.

This rearrangement joins TRBV5-6 to TRBJ1-5; weak D call: TRBD1 (6 bases). Trimming left V 7 bases short and J 4 bases short, with 15 bases between. The germline gives CDR1 SGHDT, CDR2 YYEEEE. The CDR3 is 14 residues long. CDR3: CASQTGTRNQPQHF. The CDR3 DNA sequence: TGTGCCAGCCAAACAGGGACCAGGAATCAGCCCCAGCATTTT.

The chain combines TRBV12-5 with TRBJ1-1; D ambiguous. CDR1 is LGHNT and CDR2 is FRNRAP in the germline V gene. The CDR3 contains 14 residues. V lost 3 bases and J 0 bases, leaving 8 bases between the germline ends. The CDR3 DNA reads TGTGCTAGTGGTTTTGCAGTGCTGAACACTGAAGCTTTCTTT. This encodes CASGFAVLNTEAFF.

The V call is TRBV6-6, the J call TRBJ1-2; TRBD1 matches 8 bases. The ends lost 7 bases at V and 4 bases at J; junction bases unmatched: 11. CDR1 MNHNY and CDR2 SVGAGI come from the germline V gene (reference sequence). This CDR3 has 15 residues. For the CDR3, the DNA is TGTGCCAGCATGAGGGGCAGGGGGCAAGGCTATGGCTACACCTTC. It codes for CASMRGRGQGYGYTF.

The V gene is TRBV7-9, the J gene TRBJ2-7; no reliable D call. The CDR3 totals 13 residues. Germline V lookup: CDR1 SEHNR, CDR2 FQNEAQ (reference sequence). V was cut by 8 bases and J by 0 bases, with 11 bases left in between. The CDR3 sequence is CASEGWNSYEQYF. The CDR3, as DNA: TGTGCCAGCGAAGGGTGGAACTCCTACGAGCAGTACTTC.

This rearrangement joins TRBV6-5 to TRBJ1-6, with D maybe TRBD1 (5 bases). Germline assignment: CDR1 MNHEY and CDR2 SVGAGI. Deletions cut 6 bases from V and 6 bases from J, with 12 bases between. CDR3 length equals 14 residues. The DNA of the CDR3 is TGTGCCAGCAGCCGACCGGGGGGTAATTCACCCCTCCACTTT. Its protein is CASSRPGGNSPLHF.

The genes are TRBV5-1 and TRBJ2-7; the D gene is possibly TRBD1 (5 bases). This CDR3 comprises 15 residues. V was clipped by 0 bases and J by 2 bases, with 12 bases between them. Looked up from germline, CDR1 is SGHRS and CDR2 is YFSETQ. CDR3 region: CASSLGQNGAYEQYF. The CDR3 DNA reads TGCGCCAGCAGCTTGGGACAGAACGGAGCCTACGAGCAGTACTTC.

The chain uses TRBV7-2 and TRBJ2-1; perhaps TRBD2 as D (6 bases). There are 13 residues in the CDR3. Germline CDR1 SGHTA, CDR2 FQGNSA. V was trimmed by 3 bases and J by 4 bases, leaving 7 bases between them. CDR3 amino acids: CASSFSGYNEQFF. The DNA for the CDR3 is TGTGCCAGCAGCTTTAGCGGTTACAATGAGCAGTTCTTC.

The chain recombines TRBV9 with TRBJ1-2; TRBD1 matches at 8 bases. The length of the CDR3 is 13 residues. Germline V lookup: CDR1 SGDLS, CDR2 YYNGEE. V lost 5 bases to trimming and J lost 1 base; unmatched junction nucleotides: 1. The CDR3 DNA sequence: TGTGCCAGCAGAGACAGGGGTAACTATGGCTACACCTTC. Its protein product is CASRDRGNYGYTF.

The chain carries TRBV19 and TRBJ2-6, with D unclear. Trimming removed 5 bases at V and 0 bases at J, with 8 bases between. This CDR3 contains 15 residues. Germline V gene lookup returns CDR1 LNHDA and CDR2 SQIVND (reference sequence). The chain's CDR3 is CASSPLISGANVLTF. DNA for the CDR3: TGTGCCAGTAGTCCCCTTATCTCTGGGGCCAACGTCCTGACTTTC.

In its sample, this clone was seen once. The chain is built from TRBV27 and TRBJ2-7, with TRBD2 identical over 7 bases. V gave up 8 bases and J gave up 5 bases; unmatched junction bases: 9. This CDR3 has 13 amino acids. In germline, CDR1 is MNHEY, CDR2 SMNVEV (reference sequence). The CDR3 here is CASGRPRGDEQYF. In DNA, the CDR3 is TGTGCCAGCGGCCGGCCCCGGGGGGACGAGCAGTACTTC.

The chain uses TRBV11-2 and TRBJ1-1, with unresolved D. The germline CDR1 and CDR2 sequences are SGHAT and FQNNGV. The CDR3 extends over 13 amino acids. Trimming took 0 bases from V and 4 from J, leaving 6 bases between them. The CDR3 region is CASSLERATEAFF. The CDR3 bases are TGTGCCAGCAGCTTAGAGAGGGCCACTGAAGCTTTCTTT.

This rearrangement joins TRBV4-2 to TRBJ2-2; no clear D gene. The V gene's germline CDR1 is LGHNA and CDR2 YNFKEQ. This CDR3 has 14 amino acids. The V gene lost 2 bases and the J gene lost 4 bases, with 8 bases spanning the gap. The CDR3 sequence is CASSQIRSTGELFF. In DNA form, the CDR3 reads TGTGCCAGCAGCCAAATCCGATCCACCGGGGAGCTGTTTTTT.

This chain joins TRBV11-2 and TRBJ2-7; 7 positions agree with TRBD2. The V segment lost 5 bases and the J segment 3 bases; nucleotides outside the gene matches: 19. From germline, CDR1 is SGHAT and CDR2 FQNNGV. There are 18 residues in the CDR3. The DNA for the CDR3 is TGTGCCAGCAGCCCCAGGGTTGGGGCGGGAGATTCGTTCTACGAGCAGTACTTC. Protein: CASSPRVGAGDSFYEQYF.

Only one count was recorded for this clone. The chain employs TRBV14 and TRBJ2-3, with 7 bases identical to TRBD2. The CDR3 consists of 15 residues. Germline V CDR1 and CDR2: SGHDN, FVKESK. The V and J ends lost 2 bases and 0 bases, in that order; junction bases with no gene match: 2. Written as DNA, the CDR3 is TGTGCCAGCAGCCAACAACTAGCGAGCACAGATACGCAGTATTTT. Translating gives CASSQQLASTDTQYF.

This sequence joins TRBV2 and TRBJ2-4; unclear D gene. The CDR3 is 15 amino acids. Per the germline V gene, CDR1 is SNHLY and CDR2 is FYNNEI. V was shortened by 3 bases and J by 1 base, with 10 bases between the two germline ends. The DNA of the CDR3 is TGTGCCAGCAGTGACCCTAGGCTCGCCAAAAACATTCAGTACTTC. Translated, it gives CASSDPRLAKNIQYF.

The gene calls are TRBV12-5 and TRBJ2-3, with TRBD2 matching 9 bases. The V segment lost 0 bases and the J segment 4 bases; nucleotides outside the gene matches: 14. The germline V gene encodes CDR1 LGHNT and CDR2 FRNRAP. CDR3 length: 19 amino acids. The CDR3 DNA follows: TGTGCTAGTGGTTTGGTACGCCTTTTAGGCGGGAGGGTGGCAGATACGCAGTATTTT. Residues: CASGLVRLLGGRVADTQYF. Using reference TRBV12-5 and TRBJ2-3 for the parts outside the CDR3, the full variable domain is DARVTQTPRHKVTEMGQEVTMRCQPILGHNTVFWYRQTMMQGLELLAYFRNRAPLDDSGMPKDRFSAEMPDATLATLKIQPSEPRDSAVYFCASGLVRLLGGRVADTQYFGPGTRLTVL.

The gene calls are TRBV6-1 and TRBJ1-5; D is uncertain. Trimming stripped 1 base from V and 11 bases from J, with 12 bases between. The CDR3 sequence is 13 residues long. Germline lookup yields CDR1 MNHNS and CDR2 SASEGT. CDR3 region: CASSEGWEEAQHF. In DNA, the CDR3 is TGTGCCAGCAGTGAAGGATGGGAGGAGGCCCAGCATTTT.

The DNA for the CDR3 is TGTGCCTGGAGTGCGGACAGCAATCAGCCCCAGCATTTT. Its translation is CAWSADSNQPQHF. This chain connects TRBV30 to TRBJ1-5; D not certain. Germline V gives CDR1 GTSNPN, CDR2 SVGIG (reference sequence). The CDR3 extends over 13 amino acids. V was clipped by 1 base and J by 1 base, with 5 bases between them.

The gene calls are TRBV9 and TRBJ2-5; the match to TRBD1 covers 11 bases. CDR3 length: 15 residues. J lost 3 bases, V lost 4 bases, and 5 bases had no gene match. Germline V gene data show CDR1 as SGDLS and CDR2 as YYNGEE. CDR3 sequence (DNA): TGTGCCAGCAGCCTAGGGGACAGGGGGGAAGAGACCCAGTACTTC. As protein: CASSLGDRGEETQYF.

This chain links TRBV7-2 with TRBJ1-1; 12 nucleotides align to TRBD1. Losses at the gene ends were 2 bases for V and 0 bases for J; bases not matched to a gene: 10. The CDR3 is made up of 19 amino acids. Germline CDR1 and CDR2: SGHTA and FQGNSA. This CDR3 is CASSLRGTGGPDLNTEAFF. Here the CDR3 DNA reads TGTGCCAGCAGCTTAAGAGGGACAGGGGGCCCAGATTTGAACACTGAAGCTTTCTTT.

This CDR3 is CASSQAGSSYNEQFF. CDR3 bases: TGCGCCAGCAGCCAGGCGGGTAGCTCCTACAATGAGCAGTTCTTC. The rearrangement uses TRBV4-3 and TRBJ2-1, with D possibly being TRBD2 (5 bases). The germline V and J ends were trimmed by 3 bases and 0 bases, with 9 bases remaining between them. This CDR3 is built from 15 residues. The germline V gene encodes CDR1 LGHNA and CDR2 YSLEER.